This T cell receptor beta chain was retrieved from a study of blood T cell repertoires in COVID-19. TCRdb's copy holds only in-frame clones and misses some; the assay was immunoSEQ multiplex PCR. The sample records roughly 300,000 clones, 85% being singletons. The study assigned cohorts using participant-reported clinical history. Comment on this clone: The sample holds other DNA sequences that translate to the same CDR3.

Trimming cost V 3 bases and J 0 bases, with 5 bases left between them. The CDR3 length is 13 residues. The sequencing input was PBMCs or T cells enriched from blood (not recorded which). The V call is TRBV12-3 or TRBV12-4, the J call TRBJ1-1; no clear D. This TCR was recovered from a woman aged 50 to 65 who had recovered from COVID-19. In nucleotides, the CDR3 is TGTGCCAGCAGTTTTCAGATGAACACTGAAGCTTTCTTT. This translates into CASSFQMNTEAFF.